This T cell receptor beta chain is from a study of patients and donors after allogeneic stem cell transplantation. This clonotype was observed a few times. TCRdb re-called the RT-PCR reads through MiXCR, storing one row per CDR3 protein. This table has about a million distinct CDR3 sequences, roughly 18% appearing once. Trimming pared 7 bases from V and 2 bases from J, leaving 14 bases between. The CDR3 contains 14 residues. Germline V gene sequence: CDR1 ENHRY, CDR2 SYGVKD. This TCR derives from a human donor who was either an allogeneic HSCT recipient or a stem cell or donor lymphocyte infusion donor (not recorded which). It is not recorded whose cells these are; they may come from a transplant donor. The specimen sequenced was blood, either unsorted or a sorted T cell fraction (not recorded which). The chain combines TRBV10-3 with TRBJ1-1; D is possibly TRBD1 (5 bases). The CDR3 spells CAIKDRGGNTEAFF. CDR3 nucleotides: TGTGCCATCAAAGACCGCGGGGGAAACACTGAAGCTTTCTTT.